This T cell receptor (beta chain) emerged from a study of technical replicates of blood from several donors. This CDR3 is built from 15 residues. After removal of 2 bases from V and 2 bases from J, the junction contained 0 bases not matched to a gene. The germline gives CDR1 MDHEN, CDR2 SYDVKM. Repertoires were generated with immunoSEQ multiplex PCR, while TCRdb's copy carries only in-frame clones and drops some. The repertoire has approximately 73,000 clones, 85% to 95% of them found once; the top ten carry more than 0.3%. The sample comprised T cells isolated from PBMCs. This sequence joins TRBV28 and TRBJ1-5, with TRBD1 matching over 10 bases. The TCR originated in a human donor in good health. The CDR3 loop is CASSLGTGGNQPQHF. The CDR3 coding sequence is TGTGCCAGCAGTTTAGGGACAGGGGGCAATCAGCCCCAGCATTTT.